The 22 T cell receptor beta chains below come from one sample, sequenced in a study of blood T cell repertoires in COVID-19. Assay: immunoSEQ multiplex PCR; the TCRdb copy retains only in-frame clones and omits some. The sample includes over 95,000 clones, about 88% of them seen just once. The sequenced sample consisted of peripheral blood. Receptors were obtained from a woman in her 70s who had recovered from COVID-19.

The CDR3 sequence is CASSLTRPYGYTF. For the CDR3, the DNA is TGTGCCAGCAGCTTGACGAGGCCCTATGGCTACACCTTC. The J gene is TRBJ1-2, the V gene TRBV5-6; D unresolved. Germline V CDR1 and CDR2: SGHDT, YYEEEE. The CDR3 contains 13 residues. Trimming cost V 1 base and J 4 bases, with 8 bases left between them. The full variable domain, completed using reference TRBV5-6 and TRBJ1-2, is DAGVTQSPTHLIKTRGQQVTLRCSPKSGHDTVSWYQQALGQGPQFIFQYYEEEERQRGNFPDRFSGHQFPNYSSELNVNALLLGDSALYLCASSLTRPYGYTFGSGTRLTVV.

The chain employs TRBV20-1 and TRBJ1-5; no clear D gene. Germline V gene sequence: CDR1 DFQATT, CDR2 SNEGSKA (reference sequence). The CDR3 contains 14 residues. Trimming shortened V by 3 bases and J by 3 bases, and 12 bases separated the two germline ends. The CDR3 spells CSASNSPLNQPQHF. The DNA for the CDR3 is TGCAGTGCTAGTAACAGCCCCCTCAATCAGCCCCAGCATTTT.

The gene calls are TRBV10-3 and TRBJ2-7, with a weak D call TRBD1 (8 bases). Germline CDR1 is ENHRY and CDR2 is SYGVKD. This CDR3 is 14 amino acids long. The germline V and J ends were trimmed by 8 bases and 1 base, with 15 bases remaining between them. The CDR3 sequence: CAIGEGQASYEQYF. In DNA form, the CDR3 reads TGTGCCATCGGGGAGGGACAGGCTTCCTACGAGCAGTACTTC.

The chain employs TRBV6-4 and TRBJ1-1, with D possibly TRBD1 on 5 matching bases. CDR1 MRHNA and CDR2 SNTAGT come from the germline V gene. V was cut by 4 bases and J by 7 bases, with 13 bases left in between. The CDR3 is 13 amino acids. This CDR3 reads CASSGSRGGEAFF. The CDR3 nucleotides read TGTGCCAGCAGTGGGAGTCGGGGGGGTGAAGCTTTCTTT.

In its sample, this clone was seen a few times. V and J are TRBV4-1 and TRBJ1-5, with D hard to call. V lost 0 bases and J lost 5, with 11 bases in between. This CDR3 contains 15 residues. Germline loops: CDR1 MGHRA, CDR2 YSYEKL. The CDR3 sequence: CASSQDPGVYQPQHF. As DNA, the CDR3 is TGCGCCAGCAGCCAAGATCCCGGGGTGTATCAGCCCCAGCATTTT.

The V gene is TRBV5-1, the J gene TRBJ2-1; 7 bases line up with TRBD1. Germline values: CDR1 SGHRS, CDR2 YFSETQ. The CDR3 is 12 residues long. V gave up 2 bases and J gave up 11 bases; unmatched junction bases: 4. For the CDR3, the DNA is TGCGCCAGCAGCTTACAGGGGATCCAGCAGTTCTTC. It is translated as CASSLQGIQQFF. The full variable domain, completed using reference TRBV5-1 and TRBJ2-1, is KAGVTQTPRYLIKTRGQQVTLSCSPISGHRSVSWYQQTPGQGLQFLFEYFSETQRNKGNFPGRFSGRQFSNSRSEMNVSTLELGDSALYLCASSLQGIQQFFGPGTRLTVL.

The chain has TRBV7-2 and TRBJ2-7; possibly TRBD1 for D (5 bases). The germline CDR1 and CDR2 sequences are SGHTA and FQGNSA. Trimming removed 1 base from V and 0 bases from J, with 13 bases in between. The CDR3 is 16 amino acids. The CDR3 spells CASSLGGRAVSYEQYF. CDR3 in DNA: TGTGCCAGCAGCTTAGGGGGCCGGGCGGTCTCCTACGAGCAGTACTTC. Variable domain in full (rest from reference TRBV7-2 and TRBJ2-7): GAGVSQSPSNKVTEKGKDVELRCDPISGHTALYWYRQSLGQGLEFLIYFQGNSAPDKSGLPSDRFSAERTGGSVSTLTIQRTQQEDSAVYLCASSLGGRAVSYEQYFGPGTRLTVT.

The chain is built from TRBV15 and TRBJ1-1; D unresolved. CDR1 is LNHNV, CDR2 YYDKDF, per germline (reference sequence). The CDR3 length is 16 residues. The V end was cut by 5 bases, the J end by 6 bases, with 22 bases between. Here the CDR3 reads CATSPSRWFSRSEAFF. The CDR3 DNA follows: TGTGCCACCAGCCCCTCCCGGTGGTTTTCGCGGTCTGAAGCTTTCTTT.

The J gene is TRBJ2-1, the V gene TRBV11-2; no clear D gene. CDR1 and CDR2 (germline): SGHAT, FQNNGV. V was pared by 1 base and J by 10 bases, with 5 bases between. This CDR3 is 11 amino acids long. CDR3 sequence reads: CASSLVQEQFF. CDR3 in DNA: TGTGCCAGCAGCTTAGTCCAGGAGCAGTTCTTC.

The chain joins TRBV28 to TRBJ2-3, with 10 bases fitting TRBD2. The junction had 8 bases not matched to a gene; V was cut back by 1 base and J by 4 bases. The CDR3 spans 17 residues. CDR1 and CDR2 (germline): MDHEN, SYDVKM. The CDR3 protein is CASSLFRAGGAADTQYF. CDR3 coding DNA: TGTGCCAGCAGTTTATTCCGAGCGGGGGGGGCCGCAGATACGCAGTATTTT.

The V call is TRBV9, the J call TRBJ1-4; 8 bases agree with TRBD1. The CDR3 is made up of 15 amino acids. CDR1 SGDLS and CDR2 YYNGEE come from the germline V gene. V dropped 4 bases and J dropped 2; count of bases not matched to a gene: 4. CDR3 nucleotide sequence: TGTGCCAGCAGCTTGAGACAGGGGACTAATGAAAAACTGTTTTTT. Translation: CASSLRQGTNEKLFF.

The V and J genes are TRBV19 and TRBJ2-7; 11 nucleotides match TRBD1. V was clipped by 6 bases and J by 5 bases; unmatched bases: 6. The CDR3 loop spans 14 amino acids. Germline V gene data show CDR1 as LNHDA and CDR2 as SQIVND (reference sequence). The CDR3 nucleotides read TGTGCCAGTAGCCCGGGACAGGGGGGCGACGAGCAGTACTTC. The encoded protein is CASSPGQGGDEQYF.

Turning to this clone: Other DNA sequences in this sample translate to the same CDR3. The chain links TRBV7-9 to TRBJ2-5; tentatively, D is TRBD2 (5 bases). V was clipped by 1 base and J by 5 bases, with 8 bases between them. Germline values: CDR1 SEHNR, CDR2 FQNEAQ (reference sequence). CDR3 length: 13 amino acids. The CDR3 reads CASSLGSGETQYF. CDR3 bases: TGTGCCAGCAGCTTAGGATCGGGGGAGACCCAGTACTTC.

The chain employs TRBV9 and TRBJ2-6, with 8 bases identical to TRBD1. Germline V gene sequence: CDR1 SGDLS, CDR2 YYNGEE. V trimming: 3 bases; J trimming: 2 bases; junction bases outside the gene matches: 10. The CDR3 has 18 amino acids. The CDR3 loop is CASSAGQGLLPGANVLTF. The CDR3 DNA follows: TGTGCCAGCAGCGCCGGACAGGGACTCCTACCTGGGGCCAACGTCCTGACTTTC.

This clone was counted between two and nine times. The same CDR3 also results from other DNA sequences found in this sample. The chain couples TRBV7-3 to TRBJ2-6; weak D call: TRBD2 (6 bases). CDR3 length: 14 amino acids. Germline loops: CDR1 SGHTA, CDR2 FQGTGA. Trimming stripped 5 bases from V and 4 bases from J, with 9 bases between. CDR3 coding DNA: TGTGCCAGCAGCGGAGGGGCCGGGGCCAACGTCCTGACTTTC. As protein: CASSGGAGANVLTF.

The CDR3 region is CSVENRGADTQYF. CDR3 bases: TGCAGCGTTGAAAACAGGGGGGCAGATACGCAGTATTTT. The rearrangement links TRBV29-1 to TRBJ2-3; TRBD1 matches at 8 bases. CDR1 is SQVTM and CDR2 is ANQGSEA in the germline V gene. CDR3 size: 13 residues. The junction had 2 bases not matched to a gene; V was cut back by 2 bases and J by 4 bases.

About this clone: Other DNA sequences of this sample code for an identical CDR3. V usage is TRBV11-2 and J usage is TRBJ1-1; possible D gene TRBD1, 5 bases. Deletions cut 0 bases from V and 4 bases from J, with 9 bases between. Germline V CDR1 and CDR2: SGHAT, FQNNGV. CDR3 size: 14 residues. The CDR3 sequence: CASSLDRGGTEAFF. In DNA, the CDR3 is TGTGCCAGCAGCTTAGATCGGGGGGGCACTGAAGCTTTCTTT.

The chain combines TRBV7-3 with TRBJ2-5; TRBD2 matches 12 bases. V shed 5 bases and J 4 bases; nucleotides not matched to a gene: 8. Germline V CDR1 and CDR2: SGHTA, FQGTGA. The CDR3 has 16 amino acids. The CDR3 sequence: CASSPLASGGVETQYF. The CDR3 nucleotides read TGTGCCAGCAGCCCTCTGGCTAGCGGGGGGGTAGAGACCCAGTACTTC.

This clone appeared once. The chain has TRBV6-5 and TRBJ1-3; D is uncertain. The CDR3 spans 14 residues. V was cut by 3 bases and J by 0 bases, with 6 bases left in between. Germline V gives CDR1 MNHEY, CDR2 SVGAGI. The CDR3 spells CASSYGLSGNTIYF. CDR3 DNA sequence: TGTGCCAGCAGTTATGGGCTCTCTGGAAACACCATATATTTT.

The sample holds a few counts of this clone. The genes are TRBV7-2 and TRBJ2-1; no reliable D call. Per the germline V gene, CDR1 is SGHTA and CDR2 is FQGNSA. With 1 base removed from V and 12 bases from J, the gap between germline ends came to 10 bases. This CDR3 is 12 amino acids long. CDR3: CASSLGPSRQFF. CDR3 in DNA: TGTGCCAGCAGCTTAGGCCCCTCCAGGCAGTTCTTC.

The CDR3 loop is CASSEDSVNTIYF. DNA of the CDR3: TGTGCCAGCAGTGAGGACAGTGTAAACACCATATATTTT. The chain employs TRBV2 and TRBJ1-3; possible D gene TRBD1, 6 bases. This CDR3 spans 13 amino acids. V shed 3 bases and J shed 6 bases, with 9 bases lying between them. CDR1 is SNHLY, CDR2 FYNNEI, per germline.

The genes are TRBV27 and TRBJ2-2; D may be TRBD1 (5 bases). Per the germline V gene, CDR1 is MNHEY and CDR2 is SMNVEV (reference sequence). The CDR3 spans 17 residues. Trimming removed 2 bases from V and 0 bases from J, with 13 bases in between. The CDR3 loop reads CASSLHVRTPNTGELFF. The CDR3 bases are TGTGCCAGCAGTTTACACGTCCGGACACCGAACACCGGGGAGCTGTTTTTT.